Listed below are T cell receptor beta chains from one sample, sequenced in a study of read filtering for tumor transcriptome and immune sequencing. TCRdb ran MiXCR on the reads and lists one entry per CDR3 protein. The sample yields roughly 93,000 distinct CDR3 sequences, 20% to 25% seen once. Sequenced sample: a population of CD138-negative cells sorted from bone marrow. These receptors were collected from a donor at least 40 years old with multiple myeloma. Each CDR3 is given with its conserved first and last residue. The order of the fields is clone size, V gene, J gene, D gene, CDR3 protein, CDR3 DNA. D genes are given only for firm matches. Clone sizes are given selectively: once, few, many, or a class where the clone is expanded.

clone size: -; V gene: TRBV2; J gene: TRBJ2-2; D gene: TRBD1; CDR3 protein: CAVVTGDSTGELFF; CDR3 DNA: TGTGCCGTGGTCACAGGGGATAGCACCGGGGAGCTGTTTTTT
clone size: -; V gene: TRBV3-1; J gene: TRBJ1-4; D gene: -; CDR3 protein: CASSHAWLDNEKLFF; CDR3 DNA: TGTGCCAGCAGCCATGCGTGGCTTGATAATGAAAAACTGTTTTTT
clone size: many; V gene: TRBV7-9; J gene: TRBJ1-5; D gene: -; CDR3 protein: CASSLGGFQPQHF; CDR3 DNA: TGTGCCAGCAGCTTAGGAGGGTTCCAGCCCCAGCATTTT
clone size: -; V gene: TRBV7-2; J gene: TRBJ2-5; D gene: -; CDR3 protein: CASSFYWGVGETQYF; CDR3 DNA: TGTGCCAGCAGCTTTTATTGGGGGGTGGGAGAGACCCAGTACTTC
clone size: many; V gene: TRBV12-3/TRBV12-4; J gene: TRBJ2-7; D gene: TRBD1; CDR3 protein: CASSKDRAHEQYF; CDR3 DNA: TGTGCCAGCAGTAAGGACAGGGCCCACGAGCAGTACTTC
clone size: many; V gene: TRBV20-1; J gene: TRBJ2-1; D gene: -; CDR3 protein: CSATRDTHSHNEQFF; CDR3 DNA: TGCAGTGCTACACGAGACACCCACTCCCACAATGAGCAGTTCTTC
clone size: many; V gene: TRBV19; J gene: TRBJ1-1; D gene: -; CDR3 protein: CASSISQYAEAFF; CDR3 DNA: TGTGCCAGTAGTATTTCGCAGTACGCTGAAGCTTTCTTT
clone size: many; V gene: TRBV6-1; J gene: TRBJ2-1; D gene: TRBD1; CDR3 protein: CASKPGQYFGPGYNEQFF; CDR3 DNA: TGTGCCAGCAAGCCGGGACAGTACTTTGGACCGGGTTACAATGAGCAGTTCTTC
clone size: many; V gene: TRBV5-1; J gene: TRBJ2-2; D gene: -; CDR3 protein: CASSLGRLERNTGELFF; CDR3 DNA: TGCGCCAGCAGCCTAGGACGGCTAGAGAGGAACACCGGGGAGCTGTTTTTT
clone size: few; V gene: TRBV5-1; J gene: TRBJ2-7; D gene: TRBD1; CDR3 protein: CASSLEGAKYF; CDR3 DNA: TGCGCCAGCAGCTTGGAGGGGGCTAAGTACTTC
clone size: many; V gene: TRBV2; J gene: TRBJ2-1; D gene: TRBD2; CDR3 protein: CASSGLAGVGNEQFF; CDR3 DNA: TGTGCCAGCAGTGGGCTAGCGGGGGTAGGAAATGAGCAGTTCTTC
clone size: many; V gene: TRBV10-3; J gene: TRBJ1-5; D gene: -; CDR3 protein: CAISEQEHQPQHF; CDR3 DNA: TGTGCCATCAGTGAACAGGAACATCAGCCCCAGCATTTT
clone size: few; V gene: TRBV6-1; J gene: TRBJ1-1; D gene: -; CDR3 protein: CASSEGEHTEAFF; CDR3 DNA: TGTGCCAGCAGTGAAGGCGAACACACTGAAGCTTTCTTT
clone size: many; V gene: TRBV7-2; J gene: TRBJ2-1; D gene: -; CDR3 protein: CASSLELVGGGEQFF; CDR3 DNA: TGTGCCAGCAGCTTAGAGTTAGTAGGTGGGGGTGAGCAGTTCTTC
clone size: many; V gene: TRBV12-3/TRBV12-4; J gene: TRBJ1-6; D gene: -; CDR3 protein: CASSSDGPGKPLHF; CDR3 DNA: TGTGCCAGCAGTTCCGACGGACCGGGAAAACCCCTCCACTTT
clone size: -; V gene: TRBV28; J gene: TRBJ2-3; D gene: TRBD2; CDR3 protein: CASSFLAAPSTDTQYF; CDR3 DNA: TGTGCCAGCAGTTTTCTAGCGGCGCCTAGCACAGATACGCAGTATTTT
clone size: -; V gene: TRBV7-2; J gene: TRBJ1-5; D gene: -; CDR3 protein: CASSLVDPSRNQPQHF; CDR3 DNA: TGTGCCAGCAGCTTAGTGGACCCTAGTAGGAATCAGCCCCAGCATTTT
clone size: few; V gene: TRBV12-3/TRBV12-4; J gene: TRBJ1-5; D gene: -; CDR3 protein: CASCNSNQPQHF; CDR3 DNA: TGTGCCAGCTGCAATAGCAATCAGCCCCAGCATTTT
clone size: many; V gene: TRBV2; J gene: TRBJ1-6; D gene: -; CDR3 protein: CASSNRVDSPLHF; CDR3 DNA: TGTGCCAGCAGTAACAGGGTAGATTCACCCCTCCACTTT
clone size: many; V gene: TRBV7-9; J gene: TRBJ2-5; D gene: -; CDR3 protein: CASSLGYQETQYF; CDR3 DNA: TGTGCCAGCAGCTTAGGGTACCAAGAGACCCAGTACTTC
clone size: many; V gene: TRBV4-1; J gene: TRBJ1-1; D gene: -; CDR3 protein: CASSQGSDGIWAEAFF; CDR3 DNA: TGCGCCAGCAGCCAAGGATCAGACGGGATTTGGGCTGAAGCTTTCTTT
clone size: -; V gene: TRBV5-4; J gene: TRBJ2-1; D gene: TRBD1; CDR3 protein: CASSPDRGASYNEQFF; CDR3 DNA: TGTGCCAGCAGCCCGGACAGGGGCGCTTCCTACAATGAGCAGTTCTTC
clone size: many; V gene: TRBV18; J gene: TRBJ2-2; D gene: -; CDR3 protein: CASSPPNPGELFF; CDR3 DNA: TGTGCCAGCTCACCACCAAATCCCGGGGAGCTGTTTTTT
clone size: once; V gene: TRBV10-3; J gene: TRBJ2-7; D gene: TRBD2; CDR3 protein: CAISERVSGTYEQYF; CDR3 DNA: TGCGCCATCAGTGAGAGGGTTAGCGGGACCTACGAGCAGTACTTC
clone size: many; V gene: TRBV5-4; J gene: TRBJ2-7; D gene: -; CDR3 protein: CASSSENYEQYF; CDR3 DNA: TGTGCCAGCAGCTCTGAAAACTACGAGCAGTACTTC
clone size: many; V gene: TRBV2; J gene: TRBJ2-5; D gene: -; CDR3 protein: CASGNGGLQETQYF; CDR3 DNA: TGTGCCAGCGGAAACGGGGGCCTCCAAGAGACCCAGTACTTC
clone size: many; V gene: TRBV6-5; J gene: TRBJ1-2; D gene: -; CDR3 protein: CASSYSGGNYGYTF; CDR3 DNA: TGTGCCAGCAGTTACTCAGGCGGGAACTATGGCTACACCTTC
clone size: many; V gene: TRBV10-3; J gene: TRBJ1-1; D gene: TRBD1; CDR3 protein: CAIRMGQVNTEAFF; CDR3 DNA: TGTGCCATCAGGATGGGACAGGTGAACACTGAAGCTTTCTTT
clone size: many; V gene: TRBV20-1; J gene: TRBJ1-1; D gene: TRBD1; CDR3 protein: CSALSDRGGEAFF; CDR3 DNA: TGCAGTGCTCTATCGGACAGGGGTGGTGAAGCTTTCTTT
clone size: -; V gene: TRBV11-2; J gene: TRBJ2-2; D gene: TRBD1; CDR3 protein: CASRTGRANTGELFF; CDR3 DNA: TGTGCCAGCAGGACAGGGCGGGCGAACACCGGGGAGCTGTTTTTT
clone size: -; V gene: TRBV6-5; J gene: TRBJ1-1; D gene: -; CDR3 protein: CASSTRGALLMNTEAFF; CDR3 DNA: TGTGCCAGCAGTACCCGGGGAGCACTACTCATGAACACTGAAGCTTTCTTT
clone size: many; V gene: TRBV12-3/TRBV12-4; J gene: TRBJ2-5; D gene: -; CDR3 protein: CASSWPGDQETQYF; CDR3 DNA: TGTGCCAGCAGTTGGCCGGGGGACCAAGAGACCCAGTACTTC
clone size: few; V gene: TRBV7-9; J gene: TRBJ1-2; D gene: -; CDR3 protein: CASSWGSVNYGYTF; CDR3 DNA: TGTGCCAGCAGCTGGGGCTCGGTCAACTATGGCTACACCTTC
clone size: many; V gene: TRBV29-1; J gene: TRBJ2-5; D gene: TRBD2; CDR3 protein: CSPLLAGAETQYF; CDR3 DNA: TGCAGCCCACTTCTAGCGGGGGCAGAGACCCAGTACTTC
clone size: -; V gene: TRBV29-1; J gene: TRBJ2-7; D gene: -; CDR3 protein: CSHLTGSSYEQYF; CDR3 DNA: TGCAGCCACTTAACAGGGAGCTCCTACGAGCAGTACTTC